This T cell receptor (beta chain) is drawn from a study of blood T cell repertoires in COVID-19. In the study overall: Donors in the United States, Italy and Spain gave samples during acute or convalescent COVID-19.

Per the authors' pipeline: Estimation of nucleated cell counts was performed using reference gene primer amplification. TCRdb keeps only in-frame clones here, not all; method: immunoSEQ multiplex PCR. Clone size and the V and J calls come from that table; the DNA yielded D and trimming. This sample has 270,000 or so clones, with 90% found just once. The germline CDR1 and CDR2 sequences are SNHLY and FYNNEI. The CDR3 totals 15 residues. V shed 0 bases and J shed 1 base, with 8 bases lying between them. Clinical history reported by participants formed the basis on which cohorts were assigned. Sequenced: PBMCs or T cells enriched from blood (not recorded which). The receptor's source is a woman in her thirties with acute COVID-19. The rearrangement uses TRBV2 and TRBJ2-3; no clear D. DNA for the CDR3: TGTGCCAGCAGTGAAGCGCCGCGAGGCACAGATACGCAGTATTTT. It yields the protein CASSEAPRGTDTQYF.